This T cell receptor beta chain was sequenced during a study of follicular helper T cells after annual influenza vaccination. Notes on the study in general: Most later recoveries of Day 7 ICOS+CD38+ clones were ICOS-CD38- cTfh.

This clone has just a few counts. Antigen unknown. Time point reported: 2015-2016 season, pre-vaccination. Adults were given seasonal inactivated influenza vaccine, and blood CD4 subsets were sorted before and after vaccination. Subjects lived in the community and lacked influenza vaccine within the prior 6 months. Clones were sequenced by immunoSEQ multiplex PCR, and TCRdb holds only the in-frame ones, with some missing. The sample records some 5,000 clones, around four fifths being singletons. The CDR3 sequence is 15 residues long. V was pared by 5 bases and J by 6 bases, with 10 bases of the junction left unmatched. From germline, CDR1 is SNHLY and CDR2 FYNNEI.

The receptor was derived from an adult who received the influenza vaccine. V usage is TRBV2 and J usage is TRBJ1-5, with 7 bases aligning to TRBD1. Sequencing used CXCR5- memory CD4+ T cells sorted from blood, obtained on the day of influenza vaccination. The CDR3 here is CASSNPGQTVQPQHF. DNA for the CDR3: TGTGCCAGCAGTAACCCGGGACAGACGGTTCAGCCCCAGCATTTT.